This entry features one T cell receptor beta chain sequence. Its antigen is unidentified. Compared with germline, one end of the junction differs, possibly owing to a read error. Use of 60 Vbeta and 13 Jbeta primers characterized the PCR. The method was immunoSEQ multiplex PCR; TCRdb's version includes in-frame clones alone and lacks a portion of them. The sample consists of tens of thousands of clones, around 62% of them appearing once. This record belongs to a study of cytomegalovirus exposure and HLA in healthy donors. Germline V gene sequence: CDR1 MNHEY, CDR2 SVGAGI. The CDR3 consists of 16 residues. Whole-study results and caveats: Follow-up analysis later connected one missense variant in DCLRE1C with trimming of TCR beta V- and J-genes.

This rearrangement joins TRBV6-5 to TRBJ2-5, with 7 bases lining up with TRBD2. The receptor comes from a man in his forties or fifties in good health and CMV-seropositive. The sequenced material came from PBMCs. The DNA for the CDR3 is TGTGCCAGCAGTTCACCGACTAGCATGTCCCAAGAGGCCCAGTACTTC. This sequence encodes CASSSPTSMSQEAQYF.